The subject of this entry is one T cell receptor beta chain. Its antigen is still unknown. The data are from a study of early T cells in non-severe SARS-CoV-2 infection. Researchers tagged individual cDNA molecules with unique molecular identifiers. One entry per CDR3 protein results from TCRdb running MiXCR on the 5' RACE reads. This repertoire shows some 87,000 distinct CDR3 sequences, around 15% found once; its top ten account for more than 1.2%. Overall study results and limits: The matching step, a VDJdb search, favored anti-spike CD8 responses and missed private and CD4 specificities.

Germline loops: CDR1 DFQATT, CDR2 SNEGSKA (reference sequence). V shed 3 bases and J shed 4 bases, with 16 bases lying between them. The CDR3 has 14 residues. This sequence was found in an adult who was a healthcare worker with PCR-confirmed SARS-CoV-2 infection or an uninfected control (not recorded which). The J gene is TRBJ2-7, the V gene TRBV20-1; TRBD1 or TRBD2 may be the D gene (6 bases each). The material sequenced was whole blood. CDR3: CSARRDKKRYEQYF. The CDR3 DNA is TGCAGTGCTAGGCGGGACAAGAAAAGGTACGAGCAGTACTTC.